The 30 T cell receptor beta chains given below trace back to one sample, sequenced in a study of early T cells in non-severe SARS-CoV-2 infection. In TCRdb, the 5' RACE reads were re-called with MiXCR into one record per CDR3 protein. This sample has tens of thousands of distinct CDR3 sequences, with roughly 14% found just once. The sequenced sample was whole blood, obtained at baseline. These receptors were taken from an adult who was a healthcare worker with PCR-confirmed SARS-CoV-2 infection or an uninfected control (not recorded which).

The CDR3 loop is CASSYPGDTEAFF. The CDR3 DNA is TGTGCCAGCAGTTATCCCGGGGACACTGAAGCTTTCTTT. The chain links TRBV11-2 to TRBJ1-1; D not resolved. Germline CDR1 reads SGHAT; CDR2 reads FQNNGV. The CDR3 covers 13 residues. V was pared by 6 bases and J by 3 bases, with 11 bases between.

V usage is TRBV6-1 and J usage is TRBJ2-7; TRBD2 matches 9 bases. The germline gives CDR1 MNHNS, CDR2 SASEGT. J was trimmed by 4 bases and V by 4 bases; bases with no gene match: 8. The CDR3 is made up of 15 amino acids. CDR3 sequence reads: CASSARGAGGYEQYF. The DNA for the CDR3 is TGTGCCAGCAGTGCCCGGGGAGCGGGAGGATACGAGCAGTACTTC.

The chain has TRBV28 and TRBJ1-1, with TRBD1 matching 8 bases. Germline V gene sequence: CDR1 MDHEN, CDR2 SYDVKM. The CDR3 runs 13 residues. For the CDR3, the DNA is TGTACCACTTTGGGCAGGGGGCATACTGAAGCTTTCTTT. The encoded protein is CTTLGRGHTEAFF.

J is TRBJ2-1 and V is TRBV9; D is uncertain. This CDR3 comprises 14 residues. The V end was cut by 0 bases, the J end by 12 bases, with 16 bases between. Germline V gene lookup returns CDR1 SGDLS and CDR2 YYNGEE. The CDR3 reads CASSVEGFSQPQFF. The CDR3 DNA reads TGTGCCAGCAGCGTAGAAGGTTTTTCCCAGCCGCAGTTCTTC.

The V and J genes are TRBV7-6 and TRBJ2-5, with TRBD2 identical over 14 bases. The V gene's germline CDR1 is SGHVS and CDR2 FNYEAQ. The CDR3 contains 15 residues. V shed 4 bases and J 5 bases; nucleotides not matched to a gene: 3. The CDR3 reads CASSSGLAGVETQYF. The CDR3 nucleotides read TGTGCCAGCAGCTCGGGACTAGCGGGAGTGGAGACCCAGTACTTC.

This clonotype was picked up a small number of times. The chain carries TRBV19 and TRBJ2-3; 9 positions agree with TRBD1. V lost 4 bases to trimming and J lost 5 bases; unmatched junction nucleotides: 10. CDR1 and CDR2 from the germline V gene are LNHDA and SQIVND (reference sequence). The CDR3 consists of 16 residues. The CDR3 nucleotides read TGTGCCAGTAGTACGTGGGACAGGGAGGCGAGAGATACGCAGTATTTT. Translation: CASSTWDREARDTQYF.

In this sample, this clonotype turned up a few times. The chain joins TRBV20-1 to TRBJ2-1, with 8 bases aligning to TRBD2. Germline CDR1 reads DFQATT; CDR2 reads SNEGSKA (reference sequence). The CDR3 spans 15 residues. The V gene end was trimmed by 0 bases and the J gene end by 7 bases; junction bases not matched to a gene: 8. The CDR3 loop is CSARDPSGSGNEQFF. The CDR3 DNA reads TGCAGTGCTAGAGATCCCAGCGGGAGCGGAAATGAGCAGTTCTTC.

This clonotype was found a few times. This rearrangement joins TRBV2 to TRBJ1-5; 8 bases line up with TRBD1. CDR1 and CDR2 from the germline V gene are SNHLY and FYNNEI. This CDR3 region has 14 residues. With 6 bases clipped from V and 5 bases from J, the junction kept 6 bases outside the gene matches. CDR3 nucleotide sequence: TGTGCCAGCAGACCTGGGACAGGTGATCAGCCCCAGCATTTT. Protein sequence: CASRPGTGDQPQHF.

The V and J genes are TRBV10-1 and TRBJ2-3, with 10 positions matching TRBD2. Germline trimming cut 3 bases from V and 2 bases from J; bases unmatched to any gene: 5. The CDR3 covers 16 residues. CDR1 is WNHNN, CDR2 SYGVQD, per germline (reference sequence). CDR3 sequence (DNA): TGCGCCAGCAGTGACGGACTAGCGGAGTCCACAGATACGCAGTATTTT. Translated: CASSDGLAESTDTQYF.

The V and J genes are TRBV28 and TRBJ2-7; perhaps TRBD2 as D (5 bases). The V and J ends lost 4 bases and 0 bases respectively, with 16 bases between them. This CDR3 contains 16 residues. From germline, CDR1 is MDHEN and CDR2 SYDVKM. The CDR3 loop reads CASSSPERSRSYEQYF. In nucleotides, the CDR3 is TGTGCCAGCAGTTCCCCCGAGCGGTCCCGCTCCTACGAGCAGTACTTC.

The V and J genes are TRBV9 and TRBJ2-3, with a possible D match to TRBD2 (5 bases). V lost 4 bases, J lost 2 bases, and 11 bases lay in between. Germline loops: CDR1 SGDLS, CDR2 YYNGEE. The CDR3 contains 14 residues. The CDR3 loop is CASSIYGDTDTQYF. The CDR3 coding sequence is TGTGCCAGCAGCATCTACGGGGACACAGATACGCAGTATTTT.

This clonotype was seen a handful of times. The rearrangement uses TRBV2 and TRBJ2-1; D might be TRBD2 (5 bases). The CDR3 runs to 14 residues. The germline V gene has CDR1 SNHLY and CDR2 FYNNEI. Deletions cut 7 bases from V and 9 bases from J, with 19 bases between. In DNA form, the CDR3 reads TGTGCCAGCAAGCGGACTCCCTTATTTCCTGAGCAGTTCTTC. As protein: CASKRTPLFPEQFF.

CDR3 in amino acids: CASGTGGRYEQYF. The CDR3 DNA reads as TGTGCCAGCGGGACAGGGGGCCGCTACGAGCAGTACTTC. This sequence joins TRBV27 and TRBJ2-7; 12 positions match TRBD1. CDR1 is MNHEY, CDR2 SMNVEV, per germline (reference sequence). The V gene end was trimmed by 8 bases and the J gene end by 3 bases; junction bases not matched to a gene: 2. The CDR3 has 13 amino acids.

This clonotype occurred many times. V is TRBV12-3 or TRBV12-4 and J is TRBJ2-1; 9 positions agree with TRBD2. Trimming cost V 6 bases and J 7 bases; bases outside gene matches: 10. This CDR3 has 15 residues. CDR3 amino acids: CASSLRIAGENEQFF. The CDR3 DNA reads as TGTGCCAGCAGCCTTCGGATAGCGGGGGAAAATGAGCAGTTCTTC.

This clonotype was recorded a few times. The chain couples TRBV12-3 or TRBV12-4 to TRBJ2-2, with D unresolved. V shed 0 bases and J shed 9 bases, with 2 bases lying between them. This CDR3 has 11 residues. CDR3 region: CASSLARELFF. The CDR3 region has the DNA TGTGCCAGCAGTTTAGCCCGGGAGCTGTTTTTT.

This clonotype came up a few times. V gene TRBV7-2 combines with J gene TRBJ1-4; 7 positions agree with TRBD1. The CDR3 spans 15 residues. Germline-derived CDR1 and CDR2 are SGHTA and FQGNSA. V was pared by 4 bases and J by 3 bases, with 5 bases of the junction left unmatched. The chain's CDR3 is CASSSTGVANEKLFF. The CDR3, as DNA: TGTGCCAGCAGCTCCACAGGGGTGGCTAATGAAAAACTGTTTTTT.

This clonotype was seen only a few times. This chain uses TRBV7-6 with TRBJ2-3, with D tentatively TRBD1 or TRBD2 (5 bases each). The CDR3 has 15 residues. Trimming left V 4 bases short and J 2 bases short, with 13 bases between. The germline V gene has CDR1 SGHVS and CDR2 FNYEAQ. In DNA form, the CDR3 reads TGTGCCAGCAGCTCAGCCGGGGCAGACACAGATACGCAGTATTTT. Residues: CASSSAGADTDTQYF.

This chain uses TRBV12-3 or TRBV12-4 with TRBJ2-1; D may be TRBD1 or TRBD2 (5 bases each). V lost 5 bases and J lost 8, with 22 bases in between. The CDR3 length is 16 residues. CDR3 DNA: TGTGCCAGCAGTCGCGCCGGGCTAGTGGGACGGGATGAGCAGTTCTTC. Translation: CASSRAGLVGRDEQFF.

This clonotype was seen only a few times. The genes are TRBV2 and TRBJ1-5, with a weak D call TRBD1 (6 bases). Looked up from germline, CDR1 is SNHLY and CDR2 is FYNNEI. Trimming took 6 bases from V and 2 from J, leaving 11 bases between them. The CDR3 is made up of 14 amino acids. As DNA, the CDR3 is TGTGCCAGCAGCGGCGCAGGGGGCAATCAGCCCCAGCATTTT. It is translated as CASSGAGGNQPQHF.

The CDR3 nucleotides are TGTGCCAGCAGTGAGACTAGATCTCGGGATACGCAGTATTTT. Translating it yields CASSETRSRDTQYF. The V and J genes are TRBV2 and TRBJ2-3, with D possibly matching TRBD2 (6 bases). CDR3 length: 14 residues. Trimming stripped 3 bases from V and 6 bases from J, with 13 bases between. CDR1 is SNHLY and CDR2 is FYNNEI in the germline V gene.

The V gene is TRBV20-1, the J gene TRBJ1-2, with 10 nucleotides matching TRBD1. Germline loops: CDR1 DFQATT, CDR2 SNEGSKA (reference sequence). Losses at the gene ends were 6 bases for V and 4 bases for J; bases not matched to a gene: 2. The CDR3 has 12 residues. CDR3 amino acids: CSARTGGYGYTF. The CDR3 coding sequence is TGCAGTGCGCGGACAGGGGGCTATGGCTACACCTTC.

This clonotype showed up just a few times. The chain employs TRBV6-6 and TRBJ2-2; the match to TRBD1 covers 7 bases. The germline CDR1 and CDR2 sequences are MNHNY and SVGAGI (reference sequence). The CDR3 has 15 residues. The V segment lost 5 bases and the J segment 5 bases; nucleotides outside the gene matches: 8. The CDR3 reads CASSDGSTGTGELFF. In nucleotides, the CDR3 is TGTGCCAGCAGTGACGGTTCGACAGGGACCGGGGAGCTGTTTTTT.

This clonotype has a handful of counts. The V call is TRBV25-1, the J call TRBJ2-5, with unresolved D. Trimming removed 11 bases at V and 5 bases at J, with 12 bases between. CDR1 MGHDK and CDR2 SYGVNS come from the germline V gene. The CDR3 consists of 11 residues. The CDR3 spells CAPTPRETQYF. CDR3 DNA sequence: TGTGCCCCCACCCCTCGGGAGACCCAGTACTTC.

The chain employs TRBV7-3 and TRBJ2-1; D gene uncertain. V dropped 1 base and J dropped 6 bases, with 7 bases sitting between them. The CDR3 totals 13 residues. Germline values: CDR1 SGHTA, CDR2 FQGTGA. The CDR3, as DNA: TGTGCCAGCAGCTTAAATGGCTTCAATGAGCAGTTCTTC. It codes for CASSLNGFNEQFF.

V is TRBV30 and J is TRBJ2-1; 7 bases are a match to TRBD1. Germline-derived CDR1 and CDR2 are GTSNPN and SVGIG (reference sequence). J lost 4 bases, V lost 6 bases, and 15 bases had no gene match. The length of the CDR3 is 16 residues. The CDR3 nucleotides read TGTGCCTGTCCTAAGGCCGGACAGGAGGTATACAATGAGCAGTTCTTC. Translated: CACPKAGQEVYNEQFF.

This clonotype occurred once. The DNA for the CDR3 is TGTGCCACCAGGGACGTCGGAAACACCATATATTTT. Protein product: CATRDVGNTIYF. The chain has TRBV24-1 and TRBJ1-3; D is undetermined. V dropped 7 bases and J dropped 4 bases, with 7 bases sitting between them. The CDR3 consists of 12 residues. CDR1 and CDR2 (germline): KGHDR, SFDVKD.

By its share, this clonotype is medium-sized. The chain carries TRBV19 and TRBJ2-1; D is unclear. Germline CDR1 LNHDA, CDR2 SQIVND (reference sequence). This CDR3 is 13 amino acids long. Trimming took off 5 bases at V and 4 bases at J, with 9 bases between the two ends. CDR3: CASSPARYNEQFF. DNA for the CDR3: TGTGCCAGTAGTCCCGCACGTTACAATGAGCAGTTCTTC.

The V and J genes are TRBV27 and TRBJ2-1; D might be TRBD2 (6 bases). CDR1 is MNHEY, CDR2 SMNVEV, per germline (reference sequence). The V and J ends lost 0 bases and 4 bases respectively, with 10 bases between them. The CDR3 spans 15 residues. In DNA, the CDR3 is TGTGCCAGCAGTTTATCGGGGACTGCTTACAATGAGCAGTTCTTC. Translated, it gives CASSLSGTAYNEQFF.

The chain links TRBV5-1 to TRBJ2-2; the D gene is possibly TRBD1 (6 bases). Germline lookup yields CDR1 SGHRS and CDR2 YFSETQ. The CDR3 sequence is 14 residues long. Trimming shortened V by 1 base and J by 6 bases, and 10 bases separated the two germline ends. The DNA for the CDR3 is TGCGCCAGCAGCTTGCAGCAGGGGCCCGGGGAGCTGTTTTTT. Translating it yields CASSLQQGPGELFF.

The chain recombines TRBV6-6 with TRBJ2-3, with D perhaps TRBD2 (5 bases). Germline CDR1 reads MNHNY; CDR2 reads SVGAGI (reference sequence). The CDR3 length is 12 residues. The DNA of the CDR3 is TGTGCGGCGGGCCTCTTCGCAGATACGCAGTATTTT. Protein product: CAAGLFADTQYF.